This T cell receptor beta chain was observed in a study of blood T cell repertoires in COVID-19. Looking at the study overall: The study drew acute and convalescent COVID-19 samples from the United States, Italy and Spain. T cells, B-cell-depleted T cells, or PBMCs provided the cDNA or gDNA that served as material.

As originally analysed: By means of reference gene primer amplification, nucleated cell counts were estimated. Produced via immunoSEQ multiplex PCR; TCRdb's table is partial and in-frame only. D and trimming were read from the DNA, whereas the V and J calls and clone size are those reported in that table. The sample has 150,000 to 200,000 clones; under 90% are singletons. The CDR3 length is 15 residues. V shed 0 bases and J shed 3 bases, with 11 bases lying between them. Germline V lookup: CDR1 LNHDA, CDR2 SQIVND (reference sequence). This chain links TRBV19 with TRBJ1-2; D is ambiguous. This sequence originates from a woman older than 75 with active or convalescent COVID-19. Source material: peripheral blood. CDR3 sequence: CASSIDEGSYYGYTF. The CDR3 nucleotides read TGTGCCAGTAGTATAGACGAGGGCAGCTACTATGGCTACACCTTC.